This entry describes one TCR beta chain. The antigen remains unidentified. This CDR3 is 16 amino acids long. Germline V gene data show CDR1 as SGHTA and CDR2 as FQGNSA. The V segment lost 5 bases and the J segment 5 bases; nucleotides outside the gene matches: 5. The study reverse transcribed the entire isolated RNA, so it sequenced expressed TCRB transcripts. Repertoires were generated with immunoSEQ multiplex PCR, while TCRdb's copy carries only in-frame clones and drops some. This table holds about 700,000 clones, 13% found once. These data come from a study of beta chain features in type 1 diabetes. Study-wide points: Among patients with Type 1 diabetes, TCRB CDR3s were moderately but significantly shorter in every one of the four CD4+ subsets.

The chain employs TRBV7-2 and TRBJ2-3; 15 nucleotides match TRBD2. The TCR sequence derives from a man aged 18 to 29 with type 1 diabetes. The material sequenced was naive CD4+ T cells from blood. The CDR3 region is CASSRTSGGVGDTQYF. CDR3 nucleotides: TGTGCCAGCAGCCGGACTAGCGGGGGGGTTGGAGATACGCAGTATTTT.